The 21 T cell receptor beta chains presented below share a single source sample, sequenced in a study of T cell responses to AZD1222 COVID-19 vaccine. Some clones are missing from TCRdb's copy, which holds only in-frame ones; the method was immunoSEQ multiplex PCR. This sample yields 150,000 to 200,000 clones, of which approximately 94% are seen a single time; 7% to 9.5% belongs to the top ten. The material sequenced was peripheral blood, taken on day 0 of AZD1222 vaccination. The receptors stem from an adult in good health.

The chain has TRBV2 and TRBJ2-7, with 8 bases matching TRBD2. The CDR3 is 13 amino acids. Germline CDR1 reads SNHLY; CDR2 reads FYNNEI. This chain's CDR3 is CAGKTAGADEQYF. DNA for the CDR3: TGTGCGGGCAAGACAGCGGGAGCGGACGAGCAGTACTTC. Based on the CDR3 plus reference TRBV2 and TRBJ2-7, the full variable domain is EPEVTQTPSHQVTQMGQEVILRCVPISNHLYFYWYRQILGQKVEFLVSFYNNEISEKSEIFDDQFSVERPDGSNFTLKIRSTKLEDSAMYFCAGKTAGADEQYFGPGTRLTVT.

This clone was observed a single time. The V and J genes are TRBV28 and TRBJ2-1; D remains ambiguous. This CDR3 contains 15 residues. The V and J ends lost 6 bases and 2 bases respectively, with 14 bases between them. Germline V gene lookup returns CDR1 MDHEN and CDR2 SYDVKM. Here the CDR3 reads CASSRGPGAYNEQFF. CDR3 coding DNA: TGTGCCAGCAGCCGAGGCCCAGGAGCCTACAATGAGCAGTTCTTC.

The rearrangement joins TRBV28 to TRBJ1-5, with 8 nucleotides matching TRBD1. Trimming at V came to 0 bases and at J to 1 base, leaving 5 bases not matched to a gene. The CDR3 sequence is 17 residues long. Germline V gives CDR1 MDHEN, CDR2 SYDVKM. The CDR3 DNA sequence: TGTGCCAGCAGTTTATGGGACAGGGTTAGGAGCAATCAGCCCCAGCATTTT. Residues: CASSLWDRVRSNQPQHF.

The V and J genes are TRBV3-1 (or the pseudogene TRBV3-2) and TRBJ1-1; D not resolved. V dropped 2 bases and J dropped 10 bases, with 11 bases sitting between them. There are 12 residues in the CDR3. Germline V gene data show CDR1 as LGHDT and CDR2 as YNNKEL (reference sequence). CDR3 sequence: CASSQPSRRAFF. The CDR3 DNA sequence: TGTGCCAGCAGCCAACCCTCCAGGAGAGCTTTCTTT.

The V and J genes are TRBV5-4 and TRBJ1-3; 10 bases match TRBD1. This CDR3 spans 17 amino acids. Germline V gene sequence: CDR1 SGHNT, CDR2 YYREEE (reference sequence). The ends lost 4 bases at V and 0 bases at J; junction bases unmatched: 7. CDR3 loop: CASSMGQGLLSGNTIYF. The CDR3 DNA follows: TGTGCCAGCAGCATGGGACAGGGGTTACTCTCTGGAAACACCATATATTTT.

The CDR3 protein is CASSLGMNHEQYF. The CDR3 DNA is TGTGCCAGCAGCTTAGGGATGAATCACGAGCAGTACTTC. V gene TRBV11-2 combines with J gene TRBJ2-7; D is undetermined. Trimming took 1 base from V and 5 from J, leaving 9 bases between them. Germline CDR1 is SGHAT and CDR2 is FQNNGV. The length of the CDR3 is 13 residues.

The genes are TRBV11-3 and TRBJ1-3; TRBD1 is a possible D gene (5 bases). This CDR3 has 13 amino acids. V was clipped by 8 bases and J by 2 bases, with 10 bases between them. Looked up from germline, CDR1 is SGHNT and CDR2 is YENEEA. CDR3 bases: TGTGCCAGCTCCGGGACGCCTGGAAACACCATATATTTT. Protein product: CASSGTPGNTIYF.

This chain connects TRBV3-1 (or the pseudogene TRBV3-2) to TRBJ1-1; D is possibly TRBD1 (6 bases). The V end was cut by 5 bases, the J end by 4 bases, with 17 bases between. This CDR3 is 15 amino acids long. Germline values: CDR1 LGHDT, CDR2 YNNKEL (reference sequence). As DNA, the CDR3 is TGTGCCAGCAGCGGCAAAGGGACAAAACGCACTGAAGCTTTCTTT. Its protein product is CASSGKGTKRTEAFF.

This chain links TRBV24-1 with TRBJ2-3; weak D call: TRBD1 (6 bases). Germline V gene lookup returns CDR1 KGHDR and CDR2 SFDVKD. Between the trimmed V and J ends, which lost 9 bases and 1 base, there was a span of 19 bases. There are 16 residues in the CDR3. DNA for the CDR3: TGTGCCACCGGTTGGGAGACAGGAAGAGGCACAGATACGCAGTATTTT. Protein product: CATGWETGRGTDTQYF.

This chain links TRBV27 with TRBJ2-7, with 11 bases fitting TRBD1. With V trimmed by 7 bases and J by 0 bases, 5 bases remained unmatched. The CDR3 sequence is 15 residues long. Germline CDR1 MNHEY, CDR2 SMNVEV (reference sequence). The CDR3 protein is CASTYGTGGSYEQYF. Here the CDR3 DNA reads TGTGCCAGCACCTACGGGACAGGGGGCTCCTACGAGCAGTACTTC.

The chain uses TRBV2 and TRBJ1-2, with unresolved D. The CDR3 covers 11 residues. The germline CDR1 and CDR2 sequences are SNHLY and FYNNEI. Trimming removed 8 bases at V and 8 bases at J, with 12 bases between. Here the CDR3 DNA reads TGTGCCAGCCGGGAGCTGGGGGGCTACACCTTC. As protein: CASRELGGYTF.

The chain links TRBV4-3 to TRBJ2-7; D not certain. V gave up 0 bases and J gave up 3 bases, with 12 bases separating them. Germline V gene lookup returns CDR1 LGHNA and CDR2 YSLEER. This CDR3 comprises 15 residues. The CDR3 protein is CASSQEGNAFYEQYF. The CDR3 DNA sequence: TGCGCCAGCAGCCAAGAGGGGAACGCCTTCTACGAGCAGTACTTC.

The chain carries TRBV11-2 and TRBJ2-7; 9 bases align to TRBD1. V shed 5 bases and J 3 bases; nucleotides not matched to a gene: 2. The CDR3 is 13 residues long. Germline CDR1 reads SGHAT; CDR2 reads FQNNGV. The CDR3 reads CASSRDRVYEQYF. The CDR3 coding sequence is TGTGCCAGCAGCAGGGACAGGGTCTACGAGCAGTACTTC.

V and J are TRBV5-1 and TRBJ1-2; 9 bases agree with TRBD1. Germline trimming cut 3 bases from V and 6 bases from J; bases unmatched to any gene: 3. The CDR3 has 13 residues. CDR1 is SGHRS, CDR2 YFSETQ, per germline. The CDR3 nucleotides read TGCGCCAGCAGCTCAAGGACAGGGGATGGCTACACCTTC. This sequence encodes CASSSRTGDGYTF.

This chain links TRBV6-2 or TRBV6-3 with TRBJ1-1, with D perhaps matching TRBD1 (6 bases). Germline loops: CDR1 MNHEY, CDR2 SVGEGT. V lost 2 bases to trimming and J lost 4 bases, with 17 bases between them. This CDR3 contains 16 residues. CDR3 DNA: TGTGCCAGCAGTTACCTCCCCGGGACAAGTGGCACTGAAGCTTTCTTT. Protein sequence: CASSYLPGTSGTEAFF.

The chain employs TRBV6-5 and TRBJ1-4; maybe TRBD1 (6 bases). V was cut by 5 bases and J by 4 bases, with 14 bases left in between. The V gene's germline CDR1 is MNHEY and CDR2 SVGAGI. The CDR3 covers 15 residues. The CDR3 sequence: CASSTPPGVNEKLFF. CDR3 sequence (DNA): TGTGCCAGCAGTACCCCTCCAGGGGTTAATGAAAAACTGTTTTTT.

V and J are TRBV5-1 and TRBJ2-1; D gene uncertain. The ends were cut back, 4 bases at V and 6 bases at J, with 8 bases in the middle. Germline loops: CDR1 SGHRS, CDR2 YFSETQ. The CDR3 is made up of 12 amino acids. This CDR3 reads CASSPSFNEQFF. The DNA for the CDR3 is TGCGCCAGCAGCCCAAGCTTCAATGAGCAGTTCTTC.

This chain connects TRBV28 to TRBJ2-6; D ambiguous. V was clipped by 3 bases and J by 0 bases, with 6 bases between them. CDR3 size: 15 residues. Per germline, CDR1 MDHEN and CDR2 SYDVKM. The CDR3 region is CASSFLLSGANVLTF. The CDR3 region has the DNA TGTGCCAGCAGTTTTCTCCTCTCTGGGGCCAACGTCCTGACTTTC.

The chain carries TRBV6-1 and TRBJ2-1; D may be TRBD2 (6 bases). CDR3 size: 15 residues. With 2 bases removed from V and 9 bases from J, the gap between germline ends came to 17 bases. The germline V gene has CDR1 MNHNS and CDR2 SASEGT. The CDR3 bases are TGTGCCAGCAGTGAACTGGACTACTTATCCACTGAGCAGTTCTTC. This translates into CASSELDYLSTEQFF.

The rearrangement uses TRBV5-5 and TRBJ1-6; D is unresolved. Germline V gene data show CDR1 as SGHKS and CDR2 as YYEKEE (reference sequence). CDR3 length: 15 amino acids. The V end was cut by 4 bases, the J end by 9 bases, with 17 bases between. The chain's CDR3 is CASSLQRGEASPLHF. The CDR3 region has the DNA TGTGCCAGCAGCCTGCAGCGGGGAGAAGCTTCACCCCTCCACTTT.

This clone was counted a single time. The rearrangement uses TRBV3-1 (or the pseudogene TRBV3-2) and TRBJ2-7; 10 bases are shared with TRBD2. The CDR3 extends over 21 amino acids. CDR1 is LGHDT and CDR2 is YNNKEL in the germline V gene (reference sequence). Trimming cost V 1 base and J 4 bases; bases outside gene matches: 22. The CDR3 DNA sequence: TGTGCCAGCAGCCAAGGATGGGTTGTGGGCCTAGCGGGAGAGGGGGGTTACGAGCAGTACTTC. Translation gives CASSQGWVVGLAGEGGYEQYF.